A selection of T cell receptor beta chains follows, all from one sample in a study of blood T cell repertoires in COVID-19. This table comes from immunoSEQ multiplex PCR, and its TCRdb copy is limited to in-frame clones, with some not included. The sample contains approximately 120,000 clones, around 84% of which appear only once. The sample taken for sequencing was peripheral blood. All receptors come from an elderly woman with active or convalescent COVID-19. The CDR3 runs from the conserved cysteine through the conserved F or W. D genes are given only for firm matches. Rows may omit the clone size; those that give it use once, few, many or a size class.

TRBV6-5	NA	TRBJ2-7	TRBD1	CASSYGQGPTYEQYF	TGTGCCAGCAGTTACGGACAGGGCCCTACCTACGAGCAGTACTTC
TRBV18	few	TRBJ2-1	NA	CASSRSGGSEQFF	TGTGCCAGCTCAAGATCAGGGGGGAGTGAGCAGTTCTTC
TRBV19	NA	TRBJ2-1	NA	CASSGGTHYNEQFF	TGTGCCAGTAGTGGCGGGACCCACTACAATGAGCAGTTCTTC
TRBV27	NA	TRBJ1-2	TRBD1	CASSSAGTGDKGYTF	TGTGCCAGCAGTTCGGCCGGGACAGGGGATAAGGGCTACACCTTC
TRBV7-5	NA	TRBJ2-7	NA	CARSSRLGYEQYF	TGTGCCAGAAGCTCTCGACTGGGCTACGAGCAGTACTTC
TRBV28	NA	TRBJ1-4	TRBD1	CASSLVNDRVGEKLFF	TGTGCCAGCAGTTTAGTAAATGACAGGGTCGGTGAAAAACTGTTTTTT
TRBV27	NA	TRBJ1-5	NA	CAEGDQPQHF	TGTGCCGAGGGGGATCAGCCCCAGCATTTT
TRBV9	NA	TRBJ2-6	TRBD2	CASSGKQKAGAEYSGANVLTF	TGTGCCAGCAGCGGAAAACAGAAAGCGGGAGCGGAGTACTCTGGGGCCAACGTCCTGACTTTC
TRBV5-4	NA	TRBJ2-1	TRBD1	CASSSLGQGYNEQFF	TGTGCCAGCAGCTCGCTTGGACAGGGATACAATGAGCAGTTCTTC
TRBV19	NA	TRBJ2-1	NA	CASSINQGYYNEQFF	TGTGCCAGTAGTATTAACCAGGGATATTACAATGAGCAGTTCTTC
TRBV11-1	few	TRBJ2-1	NA	CASSLTGLGGDEQFF	TGTGCCAGCAGCTTAACAGGACTAGGGGGTGATGAGCAGTTCTTC
TRBV7-2	NA	TRBJ2-7	NA	CASSLGPTGRNEQYF	TGTGCCAGCAGCTTGGGACCGACAGGGAGGAACGAGCAGTACTTC
TRBV7-9	NA	TRBJ2-7	TRBD1	CASSSDRGSSYEQYF	TGTGCCAGCAGCTCTGACAGGGGCAGCTCCTACGAGCAGTACTTC
TRBV9	NA	TRBJ1-2	TRBD1	CASSPGGDSLYGYTF	TGTGCCAGCAGCCCGGGGGGGGACAGCCTCTATGGCTACACCTTC
TRBV5-1	once	TRBJ1-1	NA	CASSQFGVGWMNTEAFF	TGCGCCAGCAGCCAGTTCGGGGTAGGGTGGATGAACACTGAAGCTTTCTTT
TRBV6-5	NA	TRBJ2-1	TRBD2	CASSLGLAGVGEQFF	TGTGCCAGCAGCCTCGGACTAGCGGGAGTTGGTGAGCAGTTCTTC
TRBV15	NA	TRBJ2-3	TRBD2	CATSLRGVASFLAGVTDTQYF	TGTGCCACCAGTCTCAGGGGGGTCGCGTCCTTTTTAGCGGGAGTAACAGATACGCAGTATTTT
TRBV7-2	NA	TRBJ1-2	NA	CASSLWQGMDGYTF	TGTGCCAGCAGCTTATGGCAGGGAATGGATGGCTACACCTTC
TRBV15	NA	TRBJ1-5	NA	CATREGGRQPQHF	TGTGCCACCAGAGAGGGGGGGAGGCAGCCCCAGCATTTT
TRBV10-3	NA	TRBJ1-1	NA	CAISAVKNTEAFF	TGTGCCATCAGTGCCGTAAAGAACACTGAAGCTTTCTTT
TRBV6-5	once	TRBJ2-7	NA	CASINGVAASYEQYF	TGTGCCAGCATCAACGGGGTGGCGGCCTCCTACGAGCAGTACTTC
TRBV10-3	NA	TRBJ2-3	TRBD2	CATGTSASSTDTQYF	TGTGCCACAGGGACTAGTGCCTCTAGCACAGATACGCAGTATTTT
TRBV2	NA	TRBJ1-4	TRBD1	CASSEMGQRSVMKGLF	TGTGCCAGCAGTGAAATGGGACAGCGGTCGGTAATGAAAGGGCTTTTT
TRBV5-4	NA	TRBJ1-2	TRBD1	CASSSDGRQGYGYTF	TGTGCCAGCAGCTCGGACGGTCGACAGGGCTATGGCTACACCTTC
TRBV3-1/TRBV3-2	NA	TRBJ2-7	TRBD1	CASGTGGSYEQYF	TGTGCCAGCGGGACAGGGGGCTCCTACGAGCAGTACTTC
TRBV5-3	NA	TRBJ2-5	TRBD2	CARSLNRTSGRFETQYF	TGTGCCAGAAGCTTGAATCGGACTAGCGGGAGATTTGAGACCCAGTACTTC
TRBV3-1/TRBV3-2	few	TRBJ1-6	NA	CASSQDSPLHF	TGTGCCAGCAGCCAAGACTCGCCCCTCCACTTT
TRBV10-3	NA	TRBJ2-7	TRBD2	CASGGLAGPMSSRGEQYF	TGTGCCAGCGGGGGACTAGCGGGACCGATGTCTTCACGGGGGGAGCAGTACTTC
TRBV6-4	NA	TRBJ1-1	TRBD1	CASSPRTGLNTEAFF	TGTGCCAGCAGCCCCCGGACAGGGCTGAACACTGAAGCTTTCTTT
TRBV6-5	NA	TRBJ1-3	NA	CASSYSSRASGNTIYF	TGTGCCAGCAGTTACTCATCCAGGGCGTCTGGAAACACCATATATTTT
TRBV3-1/TRBV3-2	NA	TRBJ2-3	NA	CASSQGVGGTQYF	TGTGCCAGCAGCCAAGGTGTCGGGGGTACGCAGTATTTT
TRBV9	NA	TRBJ2-4	TRBD1	CASSELGTGGAKNIQYF	TGTGCCAGCAGCGAGCTCGGGACAGGGGGGGCCAAAAACATTCAGTACTTC